The sequence of this TCR beta chain was determined in a study of control samples from healthy donors and cancer patients (dated by TCRdb to 2020 to 2022). With respect to this clone: Its specific antigen is unknown. Per-base quality was not reported, and no clone a single base away is much larger than it.

The trim is 0 bases for V and 3 bases for J, with a gap of 15 bases between the germline ends. Reading the germline V gene gives CDR1 ENHRY and CDR2 SYGVKD. From its cysteine to its phenylalanine, the CDR3 spans 16 amino acids. CDR3 DNA only is kept here, 48 bases in frame from base 1. The method behind the library was the immunoSEQ multiplex PCR assay. The source is immuneACCESS, and TCRdb retained only in-frame sequences with V and J called. Part of the clones is not carried over; for the studies checked, unresolved V genes explain less than half of this, and the remainder is unexplained. The sample includes under 130,000 clones, with roughly 90% observed a single time. Of the sample, approximately 20% falls within the top ten clones.

The receptor comes from a man aged 55-75 years with lung cancer. The chain was built from TRBV10-3 and TRBJ2-7; the D call is tentative, TRBD1 or TRBD2, as each matches 5 bases. Sequencing input: PBMCs. The CDR3 protein sequence reads: CAISESSYRDDYEQYF. The sequenced DNA: TGTGCCATCAGTGAGTCGAGTTATAGGGACGACTACGAGCAGTACTTC.